This T cell receptor (beta chain) originates from a study of human T cells and chemical hapten exposure (dated by TCRdb to about 2021). Notes on the research overall: For sensitization, 2% DPC in acetone was applied to a 2 cm by 2 cm area of upper inner arm skin. Throughout the study period of roughly five months, patients also received therapeutic DPC doses to the scalp every week. Patch testing was done on the upper back using Finn chambers containing 0.01% DPC, and results were scored after 6 days according to International Contact Dermatitis Research Group standards. The patient cohort, mostly female, included alopecia areata with under or over 50% scalp involvement, alopecia totalis and alopecia universalis. Libraries were combined into a pool for sequencing, and differences in TCR yield between samples came mainly from small differences in library volumes within the pool. This study followed changes in the peripheral blood TCR repertoire in vivo during primary and secondary sensitization of alopecia patients to the hapten diphenylcyclopropenone (DPC). Blood samples were taken from patients before sensitization (week 0) and then at 2, 6 and about 24 weeks after DPC sensitization. Blood for TCR sequencing was provided by twenty-nine alopecia patients at one to four time points (pre-sensitization, 2, 6 and 24 weeks).

General conclusions and limits of the study: DPC sensitization did not change the number of TCRs with a frequency above 1 in 1000, and there was no evidence of changes in global repertoire structure. Because every patient had alopecia, a presumed autoimmune disease, the patients' immune response might differ from that of healthy individuals. Repeated subsampling changed both the strength of the expansion versus patch-test correlation and the threshold at which that correlation became significant. The number of PT1 expanded TCRs positively correlated with patch test score, significant at thresholds 8, 16 and 32 but not 4. Expanded TCRs formed significantly more large CDR3 similarity clusters than pre-sensitization or healthy control sets, consistent with antigen-driven responses.

Preparation of the library involved RACE. The sample was run on a NextSeq 500. Library preparation attached unique molecular identifiers to individual cDNA molecules for quantitative, reproducible TCR counting. Each blood RNA sample was used to sequence both TCR alpha and TCR beta chains. Concerning the study's data processing: Samples had a median of roughly 87,000 TCRs, with a range from roughly 23,224 to 750,000. V, J and CDR3 annotation of the TCR reads was performed with the Decombinator software suite. To make PS versus PT1 abundance plots, every sample was subsampled to the same number of TCRs (28,000). Expanded TCRs were defined as absent before sensitization and observed at least eight times at the 2-week time point. TCRdb ran its own pipeline on the public reads, namely fastp trimming at Q25 and MiXCR clone calling, and kept in-frame beta chains. Each entry is one CDR3 protein sequence, shown with its most common DNA and genes. The V and J calls were not made by the authors but by TCRdb's processing. This sample is represented by 300,000 to 400,000 distinct CDR3 sequences; 5.1% of them were singletons. Clones ranked in the top ten supply 2.6% of the sample.

From cysteine to phenylalanine, the CDR3 is 13 amino acids long. CDR3 DNA is the only sequence kept; it has 39 bases, read in frame from the first base. Relative to germline, V is 4 bases shorter and J is 6 bases shorter, with 13 bases between their ends. The germline V gene (reference sequence) supplies CDR1 DFQATT and CDR2 SNEGSKA. This clonotype was observed at least ten times. There is no known antigen for this receptor. No quality values exist for individual bases; no much larger clone is one base distant. The sample's time point label, in plain terms: pre-sensitization, week 0. Interpreted using the paper, the treatment or condition label stands for: therapeutic diphenylcyclopropenone sensitization with weekly scalp DPC. Blood at each patch-test visit was drawn before the patch test was applied. Patients were considered eligible if aged 18 to 70, diagnosed with alopecia and deemed suitable for DPC therapy, and patients were excluded if pregnant. Total RNA was extracted from unfractionated whole blood collected in Tempus Blood RNA tubes.

The sample consisted of whole blood, taken in connection with sensitization to the hapten diphenylcyclopropenone (DPC). The chain couples TRBV20-1 to TRBJ2-1; a confident D gene designation cannot be given. The sequence was obtained from a woman aged 45-60 years with alopecia areata. Some clones in this sample may be carry-over from other donors' samples. The DNA is as follows: TGCAGTGCTATGTCCGAAGGCCCCAATGAGCAGTTCTTC. Translated, it gives CSAMSEGPNEQFF.